This TCR beta chain was identified in a study of CD8+CD57+ T cells in acquired aplastic anemia. Study details: Average DNA yield from sorted CD4+ and CD8+ cells was around 3 ug. General observations from the study: Simpson's diversity of CD8+ cells was not significantly different in patients compared with controls.

Germline V gene data show CDR1 as SGDLS and CDR2 as YYNGEE. The J segment lost 4 bases and the V segment lost 2 bases, leaving 5 bases of the junction unmatched. This CDR3 contains 15 residues. This clonotype has a single count. The antigen is unknown. Researchers used genomic DNA as the template to profile TCR beta VDJ and CDR3. TCRdb re-analysed the reads in MiXCR, keeping a single row per CDR3 protein. The sample has 250,000 to 350,000 distinct CDR3 sequences, 50% to 70% seen once. The sample taken for sequencing was sorted CD4+, CD8+, or CD8+CD57+ T cells (not recorded which) from PBMCs. The sequence was obtained from a human donor with severe aplastic anemia or a healthy control (not recorded which). V usage is TRBV9 and J usage is TRBJ2-5; 10 nucleotides align to TRBD2. CDR3 sequence reads: CASSVIAGGGETQYF. CDR3 DNA: TGTGCCAGCAGCGTTATAGCGGGGGGAGGAGAGACCCAGTACTTC.